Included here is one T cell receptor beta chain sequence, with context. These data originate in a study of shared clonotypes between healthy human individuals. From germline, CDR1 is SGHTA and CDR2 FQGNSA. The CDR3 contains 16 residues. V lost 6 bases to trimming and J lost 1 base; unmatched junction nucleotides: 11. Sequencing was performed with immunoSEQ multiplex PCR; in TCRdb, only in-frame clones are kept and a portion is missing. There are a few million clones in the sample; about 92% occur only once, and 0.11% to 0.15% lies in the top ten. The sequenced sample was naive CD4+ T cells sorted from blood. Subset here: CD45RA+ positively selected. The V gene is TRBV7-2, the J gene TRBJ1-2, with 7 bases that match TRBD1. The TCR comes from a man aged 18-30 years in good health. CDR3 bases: TGTGCCAGCAGTAACGACGGGACAGCAATTAACTATGGCTACACCTTC. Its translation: CASSNDGTAINYGYTF.